These 9 T cell receptor beta chains were all obtained from the same sample, sequenced in a study of T-cell reconstitution after alpha-beta-depleted transplantation in children. A library of TCRbeta sequences, prepared with unique molecular identifiers, was generated. TCRdb fed the PCR reads into MiXCR, producing one record per CDR3 protein. The sample consists of 380,000 or so distinct CDR3 sequences, less than 15% of them appearing once. The sample in question was PBMCs, obtained from the stem cell graft. The receptors were gathered from a human donor who donated a stem cell graft to a child with Fanconi anemia.

This clonotype was seen repeatedly, ten times or more. The CDR3 loop reads CASSLGPQGSFEAFF. Here the CDR3 DNA reads TGCGCCAGCAGCTTGGGACCACAGGGTTCATTTGAAGCTTTCTTT. The chain employs TRBV5-1 and TRBJ1-1, with D possibly matching TRBD1 (6 bases). The germline V and J ends were trimmed by 0 bases and 7 bases, with 16 bases remaining between them. CDR3 length equals 15 residues. The V gene's germline CDR1 is SGHRS and CDR2 YFSETQ.

This clonotype appeared many times. The chain is built from TRBV29-1 and TRBJ2-1; possible D gene TRBD1, 6 bases. Germline assignment: CDR1 SQVTM and CDR2 ANQGSEA. The CDR3 is made up of 16 amino acids. Between the trimmed V and J ends, which lost 0 bases and 0 bases, there was a span of 12 bases. The CDR3 coding sequence is TGCAGCGTTGAAGATACAGGGCTTATCTCCTACAATGAGCAGTTCTTC. This sequence encodes CSVEDTGLISYNEQFF.

As to this clonotype: A much larger clone differs by one base, so this may be a read error. The missing conserved phenylalanine or tryptophan at the end of this CDR3 makes a read error likely. The chain couples TRBV7-9 to TRBJ2-5, with D perhaps TRBD1 (5 bases). This CDR3 is 13 amino acids long. Germline loops: CDR1 SEHNR, CDR2 FQNEAQ (reference sequence). V gave up 6 bases and J gave up 6 bases, with 14 bases separating them. CDR3 DNA sequence: TGTGCCAGCAGTCTCACAGGACCCCAGACCCAGTACCTC. It yields the protein CASSLTGPQTQYL.

This clonotype was observed a few times. V usage is TRBV7-6 and J usage is TRBJ2-1, with D possibly being TRBD1 or TRBD2 (5 bases each). Per the germline V gene, CDR1 is SGHVS and CDR2 is FNYEAQ. Trimming removed 3 bases from V and 5 bases from J, with 17 bases in between. The CDR3 contains 16 residues. CDR3 in DNA: TGTGCCAGCAGCTTGATAACGAGGGACCTACACAATGAGCAGTTCTTC. Protein: CASSLITRDLHNEQFF.

A few counts support this clonotype. V usage is TRBV7-9 and J usage is TRBJ2-5, with 11 bases aligning to TRBD2. V lost 5 bases to trimming and J lost 3 bases; unmatched junction nucleotides: 8. Per germline, CDR1 SEHNR and CDR2 FQNEAQ (reference sequence). CDR3 length equals 16 residues. CDR3 coding DNA: TGTGCCAGCAGCCCCCGACTAGCGGGGAGGGAAGAGACCCAGTACTTC. Residues: CASSPRLAGREETQYF.

In DNA form, the CDR3 reads TGCGCCAGCAGCTTGGCGGCAGCCAATGAGCAGTTCTTC. Its translation: CASSLAAANEQFF. The chain couples TRBV5-1 to TRBJ2-1; D remains unclear. CDR1 is SGHRS and CDR2 is YFSETQ in the germline V gene. The V end was cut by 0 bases, the J end by 6 bases, with 7 bases between. The CDR3 sequence is 13 residues long.

This clonotype was seen many times. The chain couples TRBV25-1 to TRBJ1-1, with 12 bases aligning to TRBD1. The germline CDR1 and CDR2 sequences are MGHDK and SYGVNS. The CDR3 runs to 16 residues. The V gene end was trimmed by 6 bases and the J gene end by 0 bases; junction bases not matched to a gene: 5. The CDR3 sequence: CASSLGTGGMNTEAFF. As DNA, the CDR3 is TGTGCCAGCAGCCTCGGGACAGGGGGCATGAACACTGAAGCTTTCTTT.

This clonotype has just a few counts. The rearrangement links TRBV28 to TRBJ2-7, with D perhaps matching TRBD1 or TRBD2 (5 bases each). V lost 2 bases, J lost 7 bases, and 15 bases lay in between. The germline V gene has CDR1 MDHEN and CDR2 SYDVKM. The length of the CDR3 is 14 residues. In DNA form, the CDR3 reads TGTGCCAGCAGTTTAGCCCCGGGGCAAAGGGAGCAGTACGTC. It yields the protein CASSLAPGQREQYV.

The chain combines TRBV27 with TRBJ1-2; D is undetermined. Trimming removed 7 bases at V and 7 bases at J, with 10 bases between. The CDR3 has 11 residues. Germline V gene lookup returns CDR1 MNHEY and CDR2 SMNVEV (reference sequence). The CDR3 region has the DNA TGTGCCAGCATCAGTTTGGCTGGCTACACCTTC. This sequence encodes CASISLAGYTF.